Reported below is one T cell receptor (beta chain). Trimming left V 5 bases short and J 2 bases short, with 19 bases between. This CDR3 is 17 amino acids long. Germline CDR1 reads MDHEN; CDR2 reads SYDVKM. This sample stems from a study of blood T cell repertoires in COVID-19. Overall study: Samples taken during acute and convalescent COVID-19 were collected in the United States, Italy and Spain.

Participants came from around 25 US areas, aged roughly 18 to 100 years. Grouping used clinical history reported by participants in a survey and questionnaire. Donors of Cohort 3 who recovered were those that had two negative PCRs, clearance, or symptom resolution. Sequencing was performed with immunoSEQ multiplex PCR; in TCRdb, only in-frame clones are kept and a portion is missing. The table records roughly 330,000 clones, 80% to 90% of them present only once. The receptor was derived from a young woman who had recovered from COVID-19. The V gene is TRBV28, the J gene TRBJ1-5; D is possibly TRBD1 (6 bases). The material sequenced was PBMCs or T cells enriched from blood (not recorded which). The CDR3 region has the DNA TGTGCCAGCAGTCCGGCACAGGGTGTCATGGGCAATCAGCCCCAGCATTTT. Translating gives CASSPAQGVMGNQPQHF.